This T cell receptor beta chain was identified during a study of technical replicates of blood from a few donors. Clones were read by immunoSEQ multiplex PCR, and TCRdb kept only the in-frame ones, dropping some. The sample includes some 91,000 clones, approximately 95% of them seen just once. Trimming took off 4 bases at V and 6 bases at J, with 18 bases between the two ends. The CDR3 runs 15 residues. Germline assignment: CDR1 GTSNPN and CDR2 SVGIG (reference sequence). The chain recombines TRBV30 with TRBJ2-2, with D perhaps TRBD2 (5 bases). The sequenced material came from T cells isolated from PBMCs. The source is a human donor in good health. The CDR3 here is CAWNAGGSWPGELFF. In DNA, the CDR3 is TGTGCCTGGAATGCGGGTGGATCGTGGCCCGGGGAGCTGTTTTTT.